Listed here are 26 T cell receptor beta chains from one sample, sequenced in a study of cytomegalovirus exposure and HLA in healthy donors (dated by TCRdb to 2016 to 2017). Library method: the immunoSEQ multiplex PCR assay. For the multiplex PCR, a mixture combining 60 forward primers for TCR Vbeta segments and 13 reverse primers for TCR Jbeta segments was used. Here the immuneACCESS table is served through TCRdb, limited to in-frame sequences with V and J called. Missing clones are a known gap in these copies; in checked studies unresolved V genes cover under half, and the rest lacks a known reason. Across this sample there are 100,000 to 150,000 clones, with roughly three quarters seen only once. Of the sample, approximately 0.9% falls within the top ten clones. Material: PBMCs. The source is a woman aged 55-69 years in good health and CMV-seronegative.

This sequence joins TRBV5-1 and TRBJ2-7; 12 bases align to TRBD2. The CDR3 contains 15 residues. The V gene end was trimmed by 2 bases and the J gene end by 6 bases; junction bases not matched to a gene: 6. Germline CDR1 SGHRS, CDR2 YFSETQ. The CDR3: CASSFLAGGPLEQYF. The CDR3 bases are TGCGCCAGCAGCTTCCTAGCGGGGGGGCCTCTCGAGCAGTACTTC.

The chain is built from TRBV12-5 and TRBJ2-7; 7 bases map to TRBD2. This CDR3 has 13 amino acids. Trimming removed 7 bases from V and 3 bases from J; junction bases left unmatched: 6. Looked up from germline, CDR1 is LGHNT and CDR2 is FRNRAP. The CDR3 sequence is CASARGSFYEQYF. In DNA form, the CDR3 reads TGTGCTAGTGCGCGGGGGAGCTTCTACGAGCAGTACTTC.

The chain recombines TRBV4-1 with TRBJ1-1; D is perhaps TRBD1 (6 bases). This CDR3 has 17 residues. With 2 bases removed from V and 1 base from J, the gap between germline ends came to 17 bases. Germline CDR1 MGHRA, CDR2 YSYEKL. The CDR3 DNA reads TGCGCCAGCAGCCAAAAAGGGGGTCAGTTAAGGAACACTGAAGCTTTCTTT. It codes for CASSQKGGQLRNTEAFF.

The CDR3 is CASRRSDRADGYTF. The CDR3 DNA reads TGTGCCAGCAGGCGCTCCGACAGGGCCGATGGCTACACCTTC. V and J are TRBV27 and TRBJ1-2, with 7 bases identical to TRBD1. The V gene end was trimmed by 6 bases and the J gene end by 6 bases; junction bases not matched to a gene: 10. CDR3 length equals 14 residues. From germline, CDR1 is MNHEY and CDR2 SMNVEV (reference sequence).

This chain connects TRBV6-1 to TRBJ2-7; maybe TRBD2 (5 bases). The V gene's germline CDR1 is MNHNS and CDR2 SASEGT. V dropped 2 bases and J dropped 3 bases, with 11 bases sitting between them. The CDR3 has 14 amino acids. CDR3 loop: CASSERTPHYEQYF. In DNA, the CDR3 is TGTGCCAGCAGTGAAAGGACTCCACACTACGAGCAGTACTTC.

This sequence joins TRBV20-1 and TRBJ2-5, with 7 bases that match TRBD1. From germline, CDR1 is DFQATT and CDR2 SNEGSKA (reference sequence). There are 11 residues in the CDR3. V lost 6 bases and J lost 6; bases outside the gene matches: 4. The CDR3 DNA reads TGCAGTGCGCCACAGGGGAAGACCCAGTACTTC. Its protein is CSAPQGKTQYF.

The chain employs TRBV29-1 and TRBJ1-4; 7 nucleotides match TRBD1. Germline CDR1 is SQVTM and CDR2 is ANQGSEA. The CDR3 is 14 amino acids. With 5 bases clipped from V and 5 bases from J, the junction kept 8 bases outside the gene matches. The CDR3 nucleotides read TGCAGCGTTTCGTCCGGGACAGCAAATGAAAAACTGTTTTTT. Translated: CSVSSGTANEKLFF.

The chain combines TRBV10-2 with TRBJ1-1; TRBD1 matches at 8 bases. This CDR3 region has 16 residues. V shed 2 bases, J shed 7 bases, and the junction held 12 bases outside the gene matches. The germline gives CDR1 WSHSY, CDR2 SAAADI. As DNA, the CDR3 is TGCGCCAGCAGTGAGGCAGCAGGGGGCGGGAGGGATGAAGCTTTCTTT. This translates into CASSEAAGGGRDEAFF.

The gene calls are TRBV6-5 and TRBJ1-2, with 8 bases aligning to TRBD1. The germline gives CDR1 MNHEY, CDR2 SVGAGI. The CDR3 sequence is 14 residues long. The V gene end was trimmed by 7 bases and the J gene end by 4 bases; junction bases not matched to a gene: 8. The CDR3 protein is CASNRGNEGYGYTF. The CDR3 coding sequence is TGTGCCAGCAACAGGGGGAACGAGGGCTATGGCTACACCTTC.

The chain recombines TRBV27 with TRBJ2-1, with 9 bases that match TRBD1. V lost 4 bases to trimming and J lost 8 bases; unmatched junction nucleotides: 9. In germline, CDR1 is MNHEY, CDR2 SMNVEV (reference sequence). The CDR3 is 15 residues long. The CDR3 nucleotides read TGTGCCAGCAGTTCACCAGGGACAGGGATCGATGAGCAGTTCTTC. It specifies CASSSPGTGIDEQFF.

V and J are TRBV19 and TRBJ2-1, with TRBD2 identical over 13 bases. Germline values: CDR1 LNHDA, CDR2 SQIVND (reference sequence). The junction had 6 bases not matched to a gene; V was cut back by 1 base and J by 3 bases. The CDR3 is made up of 18 amino acids. The CDR3 here is CASSIGPTSGRVYNEQFF. CDR3 coding DNA: TGTGCCAGTAGTATAGGTCCCACTAGCGGGAGGGTCTACAATGAGCAGTTCTTC.

The chain joins TRBV19 to TRBJ2-1; a possible D gene is TRBD2 (5 bases). V was trimmed by 5 bases and J by 0 bases, leaving 14 bases between them. Germline assignment: CDR1 LNHDA and CDR2 SQIVND (reference sequence). The CDR3 covers 16 residues. Here the CDR3 DNA reads TGTGCCAGTAGTCTCCCCGGGGTTAGCTCCTACAATGAGCAGTTCTTC. It specifies CASSLPGVSSYNEQFF.

This chain uses TRBV28 with TRBJ1-1; possibly TRBD1 for D (6 bases). V was cut by 4 bases and J by 1 base, with 16 bases left in between. Germline CDR1 and CDR2: MDHEN and SYDVKM. The CDR3 is 16 residues long. The CDR3 DNA reads as TGTGCCAGCAGTTCTGGGAAGGGGACACCGAACACTGAAGCTTTCTTT. Translating gives CASSSGKGTPNTEAFF.

V usage is TRBV7-3 and J usage is TRBJ2-5; 7 bases fit TRBD1. The germline V gene encodes CDR1 SGHTA and CDR2 FQGTGA. Trimming removed 5 bases from V and 4 bases from J; junction bases left unmatched: 10. The CDR3 loop spans 15 amino acids. This CDR3 reads CASSPLGQIGETQYF. The CDR3 nucleotides read TGTGCCAGCAGCCCCTTGGGACAGATAGGAGAGACCCAGTACTTC.

The CDR3 loop is CASRGGMNTEAFF. As DNA, the CDR3 is TGTGCCAGCAGGGGGGGGATGAACACTGAAGCTTTCTTT. The chain links TRBV28 to TRBJ1-1; tentatively, D is TRBD1 (5 bases). Per germline, CDR1 MDHEN and CDR2 SYDVKM. This CDR3 comprises 13 residues. V dropped 6 bases and J dropped 0 bases, with 8 bases sitting between them.

The chain is built from TRBV27 and TRBJ2-7, with D unclear. CDR3 length: 13 residues. Trimming left V 2 bases short and J 3 bases short, with 8 bases between. Per germline, CDR1 MNHEY and CDR2 SMNVEV (reference sequence). The DNA for the CDR3 is TGTGCCAGCAGTTTAGGTAGTGTCTACGAGCAGTACTTC. Residues: CASSLGSVYEQYF.

The chain is built from TRBV30 and TRBJ1-2, with D uncertain. Deletions cut 4 bases from V and 4 bases from J, with 7 bases between. This CDR3 comprises 11 residues. Germline CDR1 is GTSNPN and CDR2 is SVGIG (reference sequence). DNA of the CDR3: TGTGCCTGGAAGGACTTCTATGGCTACACCTTC. Its translation: CAWKDFYGYTF.

The V call is TRBV7-3, the J call TRBJ2-7, with 11 bases identical to TRBD2. The CDR3 loop spans 15 amino acids. Germline CDR1 SGHTA, CDR2 FQGTGA. The ends lost 5 bases at V and 2 bases at J; junction bases unmatched: 5. CDR3 in DNA: TGTGCCAGCAGCGCCGGGACTAGCGGCCCCTACGAGCAGTACTTC. It codes for CASSAGTSGPYEQYF. The full variable domain, with the rest looked up from reference TRBV7-3 and TRBJ2-7, is GAGVSQTPSNKVTEKGKYVELRCDPISGHTALYWYRQSLGQGPEFLIYFQGTGAADDSGLPNDRFFAVRPEGSVSTLKIQRTERGDSAVYLCASSAGTSGPYEQYFGPGTRLTVT.

This clone was seen a handful of times. This chain links TRBV28 with TRBJ2-5; perhaps TRBD2 as D (6 bases). The germline V gene has CDR1 MDHEN and CDR2 SYDVKM. The CDR3 loop spans 15 amino acids. V lost 8 bases and J 1 base, leaving 17 bases between the germline ends. As DNA, the CDR3 is TGTGCCAGCGAGGGACCGCGGGGAGGCCAAGAGACCCAGTACTTC. Translating it yields CASEGPRGGQETQYF.

The V call is TRBV9, the J call TRBJ1-1; weak D call: TRBD1 (5 bases). The V end lost 2 bases, the J end lost 4 bases, and 12 bases lay between the germline ends. Germline lookup yields CDR1 SGDLS and CDR2 YYNGEE. The CDR3 runs 14 residues. The CDR3 region has the DNA TGTGCCAGCAGCGTTGGAGGGGCGGGCACTGAAGCTTTCTTT. The encoded protein is CASSVGGAGTEAFF. The full variable domain, its missing parts supplied by reference TRBV9 and TRBJ1-1, is DSGVTQTPKHLITATGQRVTLRCSPRSGDLSVYWYQQSLDQGLQFLIQYYNGEERAKGNILERFSAQQFPDLHSELNLSSLELGDSALYFCASSVGGAGTEAFFGQGTRLTVV.

The chain is built from TRBV10-3 and TRBJ2-3; 10 nucleotides line up with TRBD2. The junction had 6 bases not matched to a gene; V was cut back by 2 bases and J by 1 base. CDR1 is ENHRY and CDR2 is SYGVKD in the germline V gene. CDR3 size: 17 residues. This CDR3 reads CAISERASGRGTDTQYF. DNA of the CDR3: TGTGCCATCAGTGAGAGGGCTAGCGGGAGAGGCACAGATACGCAGTATTTT.

This clone came up once. The rearrangement joins TRBV27 to TRBJ1-1, with TRBD1 as a possible D gene (5 bases). V was cut by 5 bases and J by 2 bases, with 12 bases left in between. CDR3 length: 14 residues. The V gene's germline CDR1 is MNHEY and CDR2 SMNVEV (reference sequence). CDR3 sequence (DNA): TGTGCCAGCAGTGAGCAGGGTTTTAACACTGAAGCTTTCTTT. Translating it yields CASSEQGFNTEAFF.

The rearrangement joins TRBV5-4 to TRBJ2-3, with 9 nucleotides matching TRBD1. The CDR3 spans 15 residues. Germline loops: CDR1 SGHNT, CDR2 YYREEE (reference sequence). V was pared by 4 bases and J by 4 bases, with 7 bases of the junction left unmatched. In DNA form, the CDR3 reads TGTGCCAGCAGCGGGACAGGGACTAAAGCAGATACGCAGTATTTT. As protein: CASSGTGTKADTQYF.

The gene calls are TRBV2 and TRBJ1-3, with D tentatively TRBD1 (5 bases). The CDR3 sequence is 17 residues long. In germline, CDR1 is SNHLY, CDR2 FYNNEI. The V gene lost 6 bases and the J gene lost 3 bases, with 21 bases spanning the gap. CDR3 DNA: TGTGCCAGCAGGTCGATTTCCAGGGCCTCTGGTGGAAACACCATATATTTT. Encoded protein: CASRSISRASGGNTIYF.

The chain combines TRBV5-1 with TRBJ1-1; D is perhaps TRBD1 (5 bases). Germline lookup yields CDR1 SGHRS and CDR2 YFSETQ. The germline V and J ends were trimmed by 5 bases and 4 bases, with 18 bases remaining between them. CDR3 length: 15 residues. The CDR3 DNA is TGCGCCAGCAGACCAGGCGGTAGGGGAAGCACTGAAGCTTTCTTT. Encoded protein: CASRPGGRGSTEAFF.

V gene TRBV6-1 combines with J gene TRBJ1-1, with 9 bases aligning to TRBD1. Germline lookup yields CDR1 MNHNS and CDR2 SASEGT. V was clipped by 4 bases and J by 3 bases; unmatched bases: 12. The CDR3 has 17 residues. This CDR3 is CASSAGQGKGAYTEAFF. In DNA form, the CDR3 reads TGTGCCAGCAGTGCCGGACAGGGGAAAGGTGCGTACACTGAAGCTTTCTTT.